This TCR beta chain stems from a study of blood T cells in healthy people across ages. Study findings and constraints: Because donor CMV status was unknown, expanded clonotype changes were possibly confounded.

This CDR3 is 15 amino acids long. The V and J ends lost 4 bases and 2 bases respectively, with 15 bases between them. Germline V gene sequence: CDR1 MNHNS, CDR2 SASEGT. A sample-barcoded 5' primer and a J-beta primer mix were used in a second PCR of about 7 to 12 cycles. One entry per CDR3 protein results from TCRdb running MiXCR on the 5' RACE reads. The repertoire holds about 750,000 distinct CDR3 sequences, with about 53% as singletons. This clonotype occurred many times. Its specificity is unknown. This receptor was obtained from a man older than 75 in good health. The genes are TRBV6-1 and TRBJ2-7; no clear D gene. The sequenced sample was blood. CDR3: CASSGKVGATYEQYF. In DNA form, the CDR3 reads TGTGCCAGCAGTGGTAAGGTTGGAGCCACCTACGAGCAGTACTTC.